Listed here is a single T cell receptor (beta chain). Which antigen it targets is not known. Base quality data are lacking; no much larger clone is found one base away. The sample belongs to a study of long-term antiretroviral therapy in people with HIV (dated by TCRdb to between 2020 and 2023). Regarding the complete study: The earliest samples were collected approximately a decade before the 2015 WHO recommendation for immediate ART, a period when ART was typically delayed until CD4 counts fell. No cross-contamination during QIAcube processing was seen in test extractions of a monoclonal T-cell line run alongside roughly 30 polyclonal samples. This retrospective serial study examined whether starting ART and sustained HIV suppression were associated with changes in the composition and diversity of the TRB repertoire in peripheral blood. A total of roughly 180 cryopreserved PBMC samples were contributed to the cohort by 30 adults with confirmed HIV infection, with samples collected serially over a mean of around 6 years (range 1-12). Of the roughly 30 participants with HIV, about twelve were female. Overall study results and their limits: The repertoire was dominated across all time points by expanded TRB clones identified before ART initiation, although this dominance was seen to fluctuate and to decrease in many PLHIV after ART. The samples were dated from the mid-2000s to the late 2010s, and the ART regimens that were used may be less effective than current ART regimens. Unsorted PBMC were profiled instead of sorted CD4+ and CD8+ T cells because pre-ART samples had limited cell numbers. Compared with controls, HIV repertoires had narrower CDR3 length ranges, and the network structure pointed to an antigen-experienced repertoire that shifted only slightly toward naive after ART. Starting ART was linked to a significant rise in TRB diversity, yet even with long-term ART the diversity remained significantly lower than in transplant donor controls. Limited PBMC availability meant only the TCR beta chain was sequenced, without alpha chain pairing. Inferences about post-ART repertoire changes are limited because no data were available on ART adherence, viral resistance or therapy changes.

The immunoSEQ hsTCRB v3.0 assay was used at survey level resolution for TRB variable region sequencing. TRB sequencing targeted a depth of about 35,000-50,000 T-cell genomes per sample. TRB libraries were pooled and sequenced on an Illumina MiSeq using a v3 150-cycle kit. On the authors' methods: Repertoire analysis ran in R within a reproducible Nextflow workflow covering QC, data transformation and analysis. Custom analyses were implemented in LymphoSeq2, an R package for AIRR-Seq data exploration. A few samples that produced fewer than 5000 total TRB sequences were removed, so 150 to 200 HIV repertoires were analyzed. Of the roughly 180 retained HIV repertoires, over 55 were collected before and roughly 130 after ART initiation. Repertoires were downsampled to 5000 TRB nucleotide sequences, with summary statistics averaged over 100 downsampling iterations. The analysis kept only TRB sequences whose CDR3 regions were at least seven amino acids long. A Shannon entropy-derived clonality score and the Gini coefficient were used to measure diversity. In the repertoire networks, any two of the top 5000 CDR3 amino acid sequences were linked whenever the two sequences differed by an edit distance of one. For TRB CDR3 amino acid sequences, antigen specificity groups and MHC restriction were predicted with GLIPH2. To flag known CMV, EBV, HIV or tissue antigen associations, CDR3 amino acid sequences were matched against VDJdb and McPAS-TCR. Pre-ART, post-ART and control groups were compared with Wilcoxon signed-rank tests and Holm-Bonferroni correction. The immuneACCESS repertoire file appears here via TCRdb, limited to in-frame rearrangements. These files lack a portion of the clones; in checked studies, under half of the deficit traces to unresolved V genes, and the cause of the others is not known. V and J calls and clone size come straight from that table; D and trimming were deduced from the DNA. The sample profile shows 14,000 or so clones; over 75% of them were found once. The ten biggest clones cover roughly 12% of the sample.

As encoded in the germline V gene, CDR1 is MDHEN while CDR2 is SYDVKM. V loses 2 bases of germline sequence and J loses 0 bases, and the interval between the two ends is 11 bases. The CDR3 measures 16 amino acids from cysteine to phenylalanine. The retained sequence is limited to the CDR3, 48 bases, with the frame set at the first base. Inclusion was restricted to participants for whom at least one PBMC sample before ART initiation and at least two post-ART samples were available. All participants with HIV were treated in the United States of America. Before DNA extraction, cryopreserved samples of about 0.9-11 million PBMC were thawed and then washed. At the time of the earliest PBMC sample, participants with HIV were aged between roughly 20 and 55 years. Per participant, PBMC samples came from 1-4 timepoints prior to ART initiation and 2-8 timepoints following ART initiation, for a median of 7 samples. For every participant, serial HIV viral load, CD4+ T-cell count, ART history and demographic data were obtained. Genomic DNA was extracted from unsorted PBMC with a Qiagen kit on a QIAcube, processed in batches of 12 samples.

The chain uses TRBV28 and TRBJ2-1; the D segment may tentatively be TRBD1 or TRBD2, each giving 5 matched bases. The receptor was derived from a man in his forties with HIV. Sequencing used unsorted PBMCs, obtained 6.2 years after starting antiretroviral therapy. The CDR3 reads CASSLDKGTSYNEQFF. The nucleotide sequence reads as follows: TGTGCCAGCAGTTTAGATAAAGGGACCTCCTACAATGAGCAGTTCTTC.